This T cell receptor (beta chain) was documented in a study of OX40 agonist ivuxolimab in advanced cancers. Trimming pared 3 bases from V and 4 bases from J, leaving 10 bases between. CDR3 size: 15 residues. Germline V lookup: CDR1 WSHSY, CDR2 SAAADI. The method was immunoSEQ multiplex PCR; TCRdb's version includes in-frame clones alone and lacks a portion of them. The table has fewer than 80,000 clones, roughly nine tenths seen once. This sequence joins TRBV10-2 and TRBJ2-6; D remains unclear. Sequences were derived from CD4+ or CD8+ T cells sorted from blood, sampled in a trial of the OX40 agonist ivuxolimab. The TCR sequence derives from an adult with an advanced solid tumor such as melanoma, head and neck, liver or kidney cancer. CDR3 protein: CASSDQDRGANVLTF. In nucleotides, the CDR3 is TGCGCCAGCAGTGATCAGGACCGGGGGGCCAACGTCCTGACTTTC.